There are a few counts of the clone carrying this T cell receptor beta chain. Germline loops: CDR1 SGHRS, CDR2 YFSETQ. CDR3 size: 13 residues. V was clipped by 2 bases and J by 9 bases, with 12 bases between them. Tumor samples were obtained before definitive surgery or chemotherapy. This sample was taken from a study of high-grade serous ovarian cancer treatment subgroups. The table came from immunoSEQ multiplex PCR; TCRdb's copy has only in-frame clones and leaves some out. The data contain about 8,500 clones, 76% of them singletons. The receptor was derived from a human donor with high-grade serous ovarian cancer. V is TRBV5-1 and J is TRBJ1-5; possibly TRBD1 for D (5 bases). The specimen sequenced was tumor tissue. CDR3 amino acids: CASSLDSLGPQHF. CDR3 bases: TGCGCCAGCAGCTTAGACAGCCTTGGGCCCCAGCATTTT.